This T cell receptor (beta chain) comes out of a study of CXCR3-negative and CXCR3-positive naive CD8 T cells. Study context: Each library held about 1.5 +/- 0.3 million TRB reads, approximately 140 million in total.

TRB cDNA was prepared as libraries by UMI-labeled 5' RACE. Reanalyzing the 5' RACE reads, TCRdb keeps one entry per CDR3 protein, without DNA. The sample includes some 130,000 distinct CDR3 sequences. Details on this clonotype: As yet, its antigen is unknown.

Definition of naive CD8+ T cells rested on a CD45RO-CCR7+CD27+CD95- profile. The CDR3 extends over 16 amino acids. Regarding the study as a whole: Comparison of naive cells showed more hydrophobic TRB CDR3s in CXCR3-positive than in CXCR3-negative naive cells. Relative to memory CD8+ cells, whose diversity was much lower, both naive subsets had comparably high diversity. It was found that naive subsets had comparable surface CD5, and TCR strength was inferred from TRB CDR3 properties.

The sample taken for sequencing was naive CXCR3+ CD8+ T cells from blood. The subset denotes: CD45RO-CCR7+CD27+CD95- naive CD8+ T cells expressing CXCR3 (TNR3+). The sequence came from a human donor in good health. Some clones in this sample may be carry-over from other donors' samples. The chain combines TRBV12-3 or TRBV12-4 with TRBJ2-3; TCRdb calls TRBD2, which cannot be checked without DNA. The chain's CDR3 is CASSFRRVPSTDTQYF.